A selection of T cell receptor beta chains follows, all from one sample in a study of beta chain features in type 1 diabetes. This table comes from immunoSEQ multiplex PCR, and its TCRdb copy is limited to in-frame clones, with some not included. The sample lists 310,000 or so clones, 15% occurring once. Specimen: naive CD4+ T cells from blood. The source of these receptors is a man aged 18 to 30 with type 1 diabetes. Both conserved end residues are trimmed from each CDR3. Each record gives: V gene, J gene, clone size, CDR3 protein. Clone sizes are given selectively: once, few, many, or a class where the clone is expanded.

V gene: TRBV5-1
J gene: TRBJ1-2
clone size: NA
CDR3 protein: ASSPSQDYGYT

V gene: TRBV19
J gene: TRBJ1-1
clone size: few
CDR3 protein: ASSIPHMNTEAF

V gene: TRBV7-8
J gene: TRBJ2-5
clone size: few
CDR3 protein: ASSLGRLRKETQY

V gene: TRBV6-6
J gene: TRBJ2-1
clone size: few
CDR3 protein: ASSTSGLGSNEQF

V gene: TRBV7-6
J gene: TRBJ2-1
clone size: once
CDR3 protein: ASSLGRSGFDEQF

V gene: TRBV14
J gene: TRBJ1-2
clone size: NA
CDR3 protein: ASSPRSRQGAHGYT

V gene: TRBV25-1
J gene: TRBJ2-3
clone size: few
CDR3 protein: ASSPQLAGGSTDTQY

V gene: TRBV11-2
J gene: TRBJ2-7
clone size: few
CDR3 protein: ASRRTGIEQY

V gene: TRBV29-1
J gene: TRBJ1-1
clone size: NA
CDR3 protein: SVEGRANTEAF

V gene: TRBV7-2
J gene: TRBJ2-3
clone size: few
CDR3 protein: ASSWSTSGGGNTQY

V gene: TRBV9
J gene: TRBJ2-1
clone size: few
CDR3 protein: ASSVAGTRYNEQF

V gene: TRBV5-1
J gene: TRBJ2-7
clone size: few
CDR3 protein: ASSNRDRGYEQY

V gene: TRBV15
J gene: TRBJ1-5
clone size: NA
CDR3 protein: ATSRVWDRRDQPQH

V gene: TRBV5-6
J gene: TRBJ1-2
clone size: NA
CDR3 protein: ASSLDRRGGYT

V gene: TRBV11-2
J gene: TRBJ2-3
clone size: few
CDR3 protein: ASSSARDRGSDTQY

V gene: TRBV5-4
J gene: TRBJ2-3
clone size: NA
CDR3 protein: ASSEPGLASDTQY

V gene: TRBV9
J gene: TRBJ2-5
clone size: NA
CDR3 protein: ASSVMGAEETQY

V gene: TRBV11-2
J gene: TRBJ2-7
clone size: few
CDR3 protein: ASSKSLRLYEQY

V gene: TRBV9
J gene: TRBJ2-1
clone size: few
CDR3 protein: ASSAGQGGGWNEQF

V gene: TRBV7-2
J gene: TRBJ1-5
clone size: few
CDR3 protein: ASSTGNSNQPQH

V gene: TRBV28
J gene: TRBJ2-7
clone size: few
CDR3 protein: ASSPPDRRTFSYEQY

V gene: TRBV15
J gene: TRBJ2-5
clone size: NA
CDR3 protein: ATSRDRGGQY

V gene: TRBV4-1
J gene: TRBJ1-2
clone size: NA
CDR3 protein: ASSQSLGLLYGYT